This TCR beta chain was retrieved from a study of early T cells in non-severe SARS-CoV-2 infection. Overall study: Sequencing of bulk RNA from unsorted whole blood was done, without chain pairing. Broader study findings: Matching results from VDJdb favored anti-spike CD8 responses, leaving private and CD4 specificities undetected.

TCRdb reprocessed the 5' RACE reads via MiXCR and lists one record per CDR3 protein. The sample records about 77,000 distinct CDR3 sequences, around 16% being singletons. The CDR3 spans 14 residues. Germline lookup yields CDR1 SGHVS and CDR2 FNYEAQ. The ends lost 5 bases at V and 7 bases at J; junction bases unmatched: 11. In its sample, this clonotype was seen a few times. Antigen unknown. The sequence came from an adult who was a healthcare worker with PCR-confirmed SARS-CoV-2 infection or an uninfected control (not recorded which). V gene TRBV7-6 combines with J gene TRBJ2-7, with 7 bases aligning to TRBD1. The sample comprised whole blood. The DNA for the CDR3 is TGTGCCAGCAGCCGGGACAGTTCTCCGCGGGAGCAGTACTTC. Translating it yields CASSRDSSPREQYF.